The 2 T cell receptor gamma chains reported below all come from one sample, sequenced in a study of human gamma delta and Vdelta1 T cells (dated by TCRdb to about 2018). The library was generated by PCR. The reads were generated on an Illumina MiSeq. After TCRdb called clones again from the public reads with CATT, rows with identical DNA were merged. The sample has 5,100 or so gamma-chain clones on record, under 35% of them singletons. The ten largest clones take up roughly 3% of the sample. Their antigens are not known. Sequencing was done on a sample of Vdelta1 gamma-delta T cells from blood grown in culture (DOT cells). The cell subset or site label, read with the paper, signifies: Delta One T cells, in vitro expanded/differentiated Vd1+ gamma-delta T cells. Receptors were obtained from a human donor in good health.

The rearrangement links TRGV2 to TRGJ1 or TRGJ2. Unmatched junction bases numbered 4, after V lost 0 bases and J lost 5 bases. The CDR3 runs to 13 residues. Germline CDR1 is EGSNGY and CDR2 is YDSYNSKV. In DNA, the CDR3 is TGTGCCACCTGGGACGGGCAACATTATAAGAAACTCTTT. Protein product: CATWDGQHYKKLF.

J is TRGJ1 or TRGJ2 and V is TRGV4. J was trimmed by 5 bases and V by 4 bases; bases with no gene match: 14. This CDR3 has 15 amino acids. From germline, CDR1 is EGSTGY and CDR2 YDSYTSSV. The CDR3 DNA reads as TGTGCCACCTGGGACGGGCCGAGGTTTGATTATAAGAAACTCTTT. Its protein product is CATWDGPRFDYKKLF.